Below, one T cell receptor (beta chain) is given with its context. Per the original methods: Estimation of nucleated cell counts relied on the amplification of reference gene primers. Clones were sequenced by immunoSEQ multiplex PCR, and TCRdb holds only the in-frame ones, with some missing. The V and J calls and the clone size are those of that table, but D and trimming were determined from the DNA. The sample lists 200,000 to 250,000 clones, 85% to 90% seen once, with roughly 4.2% in the top ten. The V end was cut by 0 bases, the J end by 9 bases, with 17 bases between. The CDR3 has 16 amino acids. CDR1 and CDR2 from the germline V gene are MNHEY and SVGAGI. This specimen belongs to a study of blood T cell repertoires in COVID-19. Across the study: From the United States, Italy and Spain came samples of acute and convalescent COVID-19. Sample material is recorded as cDNA or gDNA derived from T cells, B-cell-depleted T cells, or PBMCs.

Sequenced: peripheral blood. This chain joins TRBV6-5 and TRBJ2-2, with D perhaps TRBD1 (6 bases). This TCR came from a man over 45 with acute or convalescent COVID-19. DNA of the CDR3: TGTGCCAGCAGTTACTCGAGTGGGTTAACAGGGAGGGAGCTGTTTTTT. Translating gives CASSYSSGLTGRELFF.